The source of this T cell receptor beta chain is a study of tumor and adjacent non-tumor tissue in lung cancer. At the level of the study: Patients comprised approximately eleven adenocarcinoma, 2 squamous cell carcinoma and 1 small cell lung cancer. Stage I to III disease affected about nine men and about five women aged about 30 to 76.

The V gene's germline CDR1 is SGHAT and CDR2 FQDESV (reference sequence). The CDR3 has 14 residues. Study observations and caveats: Normal lung showed higher cumulative top 100 clone frequency than tumor.

This sample's RNA came from whole unsorted tissue. More than 3 cm separated this lung sample from the edge of the tumor. Between August and November 2014, newly diagnosed, chemotherapy-naive lung cancer patients underwent thoracic surgery in China. About this clonotype: Its antigen is undetermined. A junction boundary mismatches the germline segment, possibly from a read error.

Three rounds of nested PCR, following a modified ARM-PCR protocol, produced the TCRbeta library. TCRdb recomputed calls from the multiplex PCR reads with MiXCR, one row per CDR3 protein. Of around 57,000 distinct CDR3 sequences listed, more than 55% are singletons. The V call is TRBV11-1, the J call TRBJ2-1; TRBD1 matches 7 bases. Sample: distant non-tumor lung tissue. The receptor comes from a man in his 70s with non-small cell lung cancer. The CDR3 spells CVSSPRTGVDGQFF. The CDR3, as DNA: TGTGTCAGCAGTCCCCGAACAGGGGTGGATGGGCAGTTCTTC.